The present TCR beta chain was sequenced within a study of cytomegalovirus exposure and HLA in healthy donors. General study findings and limits: Per a later analysis, 15,000 to 20,000 TCR beta sequences showed association with HLA alleles at 0.05 false discovery rate. An analysis done earlier found most TCR beta V segments productive about 90% or about 30% of the time.

The CDR3 spans 17 residues. The PCR was carried out with 60 Vbeta primers and 13 Jbeta primers. The table came from immunoSEQ multiplex PCR; TCRdb's copy has only in-frame clones and leaves some out. The table lists about 140,000 clones, 77% of them singletons. In regard to this clone: Its antigen is unidentified.

This clonotype was sampled from a female donor in good health and CMV-seronegative. The sample consisted of PBMCs. The chain employs TRBV21-1 and TRBJ1-5; the DNA was not compared with TRBD1, the D call given in the table. TRBV21-1 is reported as a pseudogene. The CDR3 loop is CASSKVGQSYSNQPQHF. CDR3 in DNA: TGTGCCAGCAGCAAAGTGGGGCAGTCTTATAGCAATCAGCCCCAGCATTTT.